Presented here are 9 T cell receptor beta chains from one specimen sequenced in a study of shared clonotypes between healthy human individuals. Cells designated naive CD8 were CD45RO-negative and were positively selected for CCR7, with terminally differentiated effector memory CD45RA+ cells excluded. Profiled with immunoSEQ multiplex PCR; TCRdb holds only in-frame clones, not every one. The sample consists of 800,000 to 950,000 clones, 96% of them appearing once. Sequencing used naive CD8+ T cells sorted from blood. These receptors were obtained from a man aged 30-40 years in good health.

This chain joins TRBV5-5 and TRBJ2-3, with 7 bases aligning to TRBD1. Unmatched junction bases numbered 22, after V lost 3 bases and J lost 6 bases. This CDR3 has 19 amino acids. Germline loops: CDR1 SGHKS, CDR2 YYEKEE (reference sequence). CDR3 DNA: TGTGCCAGCAGCTACTACATCCCCGGGATTGTACAGGGGAAGGATACGCAGTATTTT. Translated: CASSYYIPGIVQGKDTQYF.

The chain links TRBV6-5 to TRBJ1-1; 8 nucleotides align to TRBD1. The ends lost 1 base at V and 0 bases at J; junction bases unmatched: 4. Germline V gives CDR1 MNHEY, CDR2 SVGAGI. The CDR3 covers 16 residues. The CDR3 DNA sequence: TGTGCCAGCAGTTACTGGTTGGACAGGGTGAACACTGAAGCTTTCTTT. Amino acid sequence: CASSYWLDRVNTEAFF.

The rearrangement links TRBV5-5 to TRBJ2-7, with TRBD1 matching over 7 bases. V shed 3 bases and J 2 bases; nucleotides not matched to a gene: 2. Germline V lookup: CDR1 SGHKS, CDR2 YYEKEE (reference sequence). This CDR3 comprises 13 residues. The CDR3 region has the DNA TGTGCCAGCAGCTACGGGACAGCCTACGAGCAGTACTTC. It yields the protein CASSYGTAYEQYF.

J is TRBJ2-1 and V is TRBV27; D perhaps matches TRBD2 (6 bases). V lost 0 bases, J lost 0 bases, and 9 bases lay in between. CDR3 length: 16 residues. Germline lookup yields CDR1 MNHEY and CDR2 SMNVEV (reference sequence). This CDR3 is CASSLSAGLSYNEQFF. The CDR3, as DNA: TGTGCCAGCAGTTTATCCGCGGGACTCTCCTACAATGAGCAGTTCTTC.

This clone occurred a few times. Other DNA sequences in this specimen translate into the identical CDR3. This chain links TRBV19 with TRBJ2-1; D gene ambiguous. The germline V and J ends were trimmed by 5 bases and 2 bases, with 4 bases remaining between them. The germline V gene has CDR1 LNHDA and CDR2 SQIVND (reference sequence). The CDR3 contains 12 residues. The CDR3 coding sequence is TGTGCCAGTAGTCCTACCTACAATGAGCAGTTCTTC. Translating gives CASSPTYNEQFF. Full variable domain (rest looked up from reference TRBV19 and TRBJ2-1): DGGITQSPKYLFRKEGQNVTLSCEQNLNHDAMYWYRQDPGQGLRLIYYSQIVNDFQKGDIAEGYSVSREKKESFPLTVTSAQKNPTAFYLCASSPTYNEQFFGPGTRLTVL.

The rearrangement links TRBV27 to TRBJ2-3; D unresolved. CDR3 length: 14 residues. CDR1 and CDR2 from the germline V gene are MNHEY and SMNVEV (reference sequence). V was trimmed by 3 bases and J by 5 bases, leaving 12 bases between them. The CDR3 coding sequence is TGTGCCAGCAGTTTTTTGGATCCGGGAGATACGCAGTATTTT. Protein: CASSFLDPGDTQYF.

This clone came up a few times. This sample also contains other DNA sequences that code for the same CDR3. The CDR3 region has the DNA TGTGCCAGCTCCTTCGGATACGAGCAGTACTTC. Translated, it gives CASSFGYEQYF. V gene TRBV27 combines with J gene TRBJ2-7; D is uncertain. Germline CDR1 reads MNHEY; CDR2 reads SMNVEV (reference sequence). This CDR3 has 11 residues. V was pared by 8 bases and J by 4 bases, with 9 bases between.

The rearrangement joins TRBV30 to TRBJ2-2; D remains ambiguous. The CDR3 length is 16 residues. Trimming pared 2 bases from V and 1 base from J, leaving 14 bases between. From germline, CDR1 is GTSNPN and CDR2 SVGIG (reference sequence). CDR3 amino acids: CAWSPRAPQNTGELFF. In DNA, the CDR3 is TGTGCCTGGAGTCCCCGGGCGCCTCAGAACACCGGGGAGCTGTTTTTT.

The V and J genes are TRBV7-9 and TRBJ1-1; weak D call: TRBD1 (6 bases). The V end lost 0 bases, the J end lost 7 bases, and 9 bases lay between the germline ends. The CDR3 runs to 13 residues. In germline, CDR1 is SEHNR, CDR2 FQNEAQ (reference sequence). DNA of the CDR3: TGTGCCAGCAGCTTAGCGGACAGCCGTGAAGCTTTCTTT. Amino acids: CASSLADSREAFF.